This T cell receptor (beta chain) was observed in a study of blood T cells in healthy people across ages. The germline V gene has CDR1 SQVTM and CDR2 ANQGSEA. The CDR3 totals 12 residues. V was clipped by 7 bases and J by 4 bases, with 11 bases between them. PCR was performed a second time for about 6 to 12 cycles using a sample-barcoded 5' primer and a J-beta primer mix. TCRdb recomputed calls from the 5' RACE reads with MiXCR, one row per CDR3 protein. The repertoire holds nearly 1 million distinct CDR3 sequences, with roughly half as singletons. The chain couples TRBV29-1 to TRBJ2-1; TRBD2 is a possible D gene (5 bases). Sequenced: blood. This TCR was sampled from a woman aged 55 to 70 in good health. The CDR3: CSARTLYNEQFF. As DNA, the CDR3 is TGCAGCGCTAGGACTCTTTACAATGAGCAGTTCTTC.